This T cell receptor (beta chain) was found in a study of regulatory T cells in long-lasting Graves disease. CDR3-region Arm-PCR and iRepertoire HTBI primers produced the TCR beta libraries. In the original processing: Gene usage covered 62 TRBV and more than 13 TRBJ segments. TCRdb re-analysed the multiplex PCR reads in MiXCR, keeping a single row per CDR3 protein. Clone size and V and J calls follow TCRdb, not the original study. The sample includes 600,000 to 800,000 distinct CDR3 sequences, about 30% seen only once; the top ten take 35% to 55%. There are 15 residues in the CDR3. V was cut by 4 bases and J by 0 bases, with 12 bases left in between. Germline CDR1 reads LNHDA; CDR2 reads SQIVND (reference sequence). The time point: persistent/refractory GD, antithyroid drugs over 5 years with positive TRAb. Making the TCR library involved RNA that had been extracted from PBMCs.

The receptor was isolated from a female donor with Graves disease. Sequenced here: peripheral blood mononuclear cells (PBMCs), sampled when the disease was refractory, from a patient treated with antithyroid drugs. The chain is built from TRBV19 and TRBJ1-2; TRBD1 might be the D (6 bases). CDR3 region: CASSRAQGANYGYTF. DNA for the CDR3: TGTGCCAGTAGTAGGGCACAGGGAGCTAACTATGGCTACACCTTC.